Sequencing of this T cell receptor beta chain was carried out in a study of shared clonotypes between healthy human individuals. Study-wide points: It was the few donors that limited the genetic and exposure-history diversity represented.

Germline CDR1 and CDR2: SEHNR and FQNEAQ (reference sequence). J lost 10 bases, V lost 5 bases, and 12 bases had no gene match. The CDR3 is 14 amino acids. Note on this clone: Its antigen is as yet unknown.

Input per replicate PCR of unsorted PBMC was about 300 ng DNA, corresponding to approximately 30,000 T cell genomes. Assay: immunoSEQ multiplex PCR; the TCRdb copy retains only in-frame clones and omits some. The top ten hold more than 10% of the sample, which has about 490,000 clones, around 80% seen once. The chain links TRBV7-9 to TRBJ2-3; the match to TRBD1 covers 7 bases. This receptor was taken from a woman in her 40s in good health. Some clones in this sample may be carry-over from other donors' samples. The specimen was PBMCs. The chain's CDR3 is CASSHSRGRYAQYF. In DNA form, the CDR3 reads TGTGCCAGCAGCCACAGCAGGGGGAGATACGCGCAGTATTTT.